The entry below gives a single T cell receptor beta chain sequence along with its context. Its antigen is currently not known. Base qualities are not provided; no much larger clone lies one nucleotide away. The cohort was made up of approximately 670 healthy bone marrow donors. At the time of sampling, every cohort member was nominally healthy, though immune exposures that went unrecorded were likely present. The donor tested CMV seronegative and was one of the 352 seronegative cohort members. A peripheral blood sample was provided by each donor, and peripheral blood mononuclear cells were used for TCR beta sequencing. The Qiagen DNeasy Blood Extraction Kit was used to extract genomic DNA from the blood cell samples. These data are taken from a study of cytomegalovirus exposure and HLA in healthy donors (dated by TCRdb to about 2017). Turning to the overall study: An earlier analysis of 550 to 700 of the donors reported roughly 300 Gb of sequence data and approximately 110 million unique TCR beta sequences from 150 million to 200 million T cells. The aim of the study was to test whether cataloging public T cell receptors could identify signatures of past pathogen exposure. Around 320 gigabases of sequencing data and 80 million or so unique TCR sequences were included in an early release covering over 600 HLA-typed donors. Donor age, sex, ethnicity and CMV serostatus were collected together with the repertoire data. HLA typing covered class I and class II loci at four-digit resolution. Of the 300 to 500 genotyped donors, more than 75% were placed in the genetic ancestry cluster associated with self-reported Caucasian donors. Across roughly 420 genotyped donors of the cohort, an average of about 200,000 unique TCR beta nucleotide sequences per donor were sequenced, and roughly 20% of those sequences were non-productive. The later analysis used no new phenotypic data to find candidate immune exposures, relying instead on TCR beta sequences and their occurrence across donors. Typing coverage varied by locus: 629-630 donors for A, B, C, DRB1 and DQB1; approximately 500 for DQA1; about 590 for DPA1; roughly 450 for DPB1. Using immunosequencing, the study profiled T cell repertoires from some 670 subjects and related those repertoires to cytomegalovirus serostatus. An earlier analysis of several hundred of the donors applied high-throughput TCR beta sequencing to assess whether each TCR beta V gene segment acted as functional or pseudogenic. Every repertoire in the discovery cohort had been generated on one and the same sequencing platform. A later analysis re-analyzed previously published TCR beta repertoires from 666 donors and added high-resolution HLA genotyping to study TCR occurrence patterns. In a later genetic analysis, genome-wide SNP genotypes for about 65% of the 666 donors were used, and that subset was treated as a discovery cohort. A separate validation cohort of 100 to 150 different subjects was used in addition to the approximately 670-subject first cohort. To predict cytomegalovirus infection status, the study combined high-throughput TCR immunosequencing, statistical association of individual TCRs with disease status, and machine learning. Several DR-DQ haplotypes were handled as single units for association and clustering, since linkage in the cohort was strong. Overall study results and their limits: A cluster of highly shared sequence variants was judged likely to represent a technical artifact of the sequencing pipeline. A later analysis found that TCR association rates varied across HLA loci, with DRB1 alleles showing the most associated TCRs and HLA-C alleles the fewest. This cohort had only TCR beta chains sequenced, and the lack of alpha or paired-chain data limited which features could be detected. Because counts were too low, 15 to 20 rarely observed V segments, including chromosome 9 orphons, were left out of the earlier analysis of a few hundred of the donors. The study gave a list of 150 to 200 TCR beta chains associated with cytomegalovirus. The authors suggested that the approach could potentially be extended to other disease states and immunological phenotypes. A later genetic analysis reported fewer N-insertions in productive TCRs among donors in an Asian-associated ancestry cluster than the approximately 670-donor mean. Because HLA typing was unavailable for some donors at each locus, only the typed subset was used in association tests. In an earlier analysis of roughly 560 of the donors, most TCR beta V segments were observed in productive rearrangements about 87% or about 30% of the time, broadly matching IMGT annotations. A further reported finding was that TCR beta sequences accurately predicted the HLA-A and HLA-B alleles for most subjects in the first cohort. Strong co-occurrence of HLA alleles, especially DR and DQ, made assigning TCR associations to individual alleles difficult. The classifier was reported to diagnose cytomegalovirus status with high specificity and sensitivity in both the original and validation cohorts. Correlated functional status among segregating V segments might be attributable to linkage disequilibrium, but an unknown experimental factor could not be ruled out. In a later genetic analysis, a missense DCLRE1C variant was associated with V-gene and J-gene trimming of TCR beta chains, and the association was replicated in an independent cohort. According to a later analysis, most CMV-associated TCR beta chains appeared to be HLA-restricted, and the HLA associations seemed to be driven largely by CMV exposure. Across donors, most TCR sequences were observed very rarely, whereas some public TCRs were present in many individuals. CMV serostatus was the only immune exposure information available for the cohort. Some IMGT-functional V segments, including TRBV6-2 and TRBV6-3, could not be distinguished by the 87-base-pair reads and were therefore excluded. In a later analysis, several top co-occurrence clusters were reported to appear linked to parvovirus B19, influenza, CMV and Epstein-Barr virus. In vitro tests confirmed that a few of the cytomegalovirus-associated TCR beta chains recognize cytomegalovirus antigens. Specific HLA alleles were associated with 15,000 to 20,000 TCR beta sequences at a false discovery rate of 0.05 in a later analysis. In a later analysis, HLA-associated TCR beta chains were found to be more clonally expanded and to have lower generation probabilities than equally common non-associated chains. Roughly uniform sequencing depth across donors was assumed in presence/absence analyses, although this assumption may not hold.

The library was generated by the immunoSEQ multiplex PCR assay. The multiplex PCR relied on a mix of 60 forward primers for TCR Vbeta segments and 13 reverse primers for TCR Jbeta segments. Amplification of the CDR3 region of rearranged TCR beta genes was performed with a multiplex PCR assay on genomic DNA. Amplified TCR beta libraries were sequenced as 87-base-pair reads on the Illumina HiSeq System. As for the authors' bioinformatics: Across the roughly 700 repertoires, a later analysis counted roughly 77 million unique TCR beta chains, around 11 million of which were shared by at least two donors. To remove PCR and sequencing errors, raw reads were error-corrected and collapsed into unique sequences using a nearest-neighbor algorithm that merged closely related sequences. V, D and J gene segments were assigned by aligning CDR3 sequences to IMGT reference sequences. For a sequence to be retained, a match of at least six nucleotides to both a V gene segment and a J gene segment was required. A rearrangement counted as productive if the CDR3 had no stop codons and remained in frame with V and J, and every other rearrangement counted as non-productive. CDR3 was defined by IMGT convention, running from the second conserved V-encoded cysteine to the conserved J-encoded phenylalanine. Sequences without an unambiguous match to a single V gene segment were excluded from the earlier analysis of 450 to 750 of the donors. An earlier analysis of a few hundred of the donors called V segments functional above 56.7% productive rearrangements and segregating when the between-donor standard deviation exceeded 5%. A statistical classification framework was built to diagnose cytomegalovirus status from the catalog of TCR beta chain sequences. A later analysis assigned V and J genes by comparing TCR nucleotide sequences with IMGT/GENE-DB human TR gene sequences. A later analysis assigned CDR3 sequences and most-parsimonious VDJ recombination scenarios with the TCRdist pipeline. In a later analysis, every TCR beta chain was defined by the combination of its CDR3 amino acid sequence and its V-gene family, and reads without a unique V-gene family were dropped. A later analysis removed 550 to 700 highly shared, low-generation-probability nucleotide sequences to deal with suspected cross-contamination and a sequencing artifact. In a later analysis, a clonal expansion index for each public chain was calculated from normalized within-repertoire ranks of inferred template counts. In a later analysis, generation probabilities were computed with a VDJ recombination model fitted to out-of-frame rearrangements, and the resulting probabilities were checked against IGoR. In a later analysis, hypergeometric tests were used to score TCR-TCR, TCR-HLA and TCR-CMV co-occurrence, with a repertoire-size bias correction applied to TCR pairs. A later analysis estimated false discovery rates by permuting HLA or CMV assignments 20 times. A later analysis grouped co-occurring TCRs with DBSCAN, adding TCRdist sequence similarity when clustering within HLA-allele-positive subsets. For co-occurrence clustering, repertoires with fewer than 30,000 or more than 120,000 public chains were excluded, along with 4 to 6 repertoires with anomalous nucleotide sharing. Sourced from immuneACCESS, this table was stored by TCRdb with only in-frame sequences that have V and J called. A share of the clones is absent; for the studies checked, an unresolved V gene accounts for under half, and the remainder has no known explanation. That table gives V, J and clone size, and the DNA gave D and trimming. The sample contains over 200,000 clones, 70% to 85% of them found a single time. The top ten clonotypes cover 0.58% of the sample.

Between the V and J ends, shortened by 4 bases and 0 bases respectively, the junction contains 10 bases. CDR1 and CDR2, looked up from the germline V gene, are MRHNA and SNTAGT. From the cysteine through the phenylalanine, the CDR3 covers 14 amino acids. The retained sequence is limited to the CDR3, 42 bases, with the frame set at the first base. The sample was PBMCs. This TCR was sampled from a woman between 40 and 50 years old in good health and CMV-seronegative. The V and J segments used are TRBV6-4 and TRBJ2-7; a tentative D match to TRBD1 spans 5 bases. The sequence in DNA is TGTGCCAGCAGTGCCAGGGCTGGCTCCTACGAGCAGTACTTC. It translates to CASSARAGSYEQYF.